This T cell receptor beta chain was observed in a study of cytomegalovirus exposure and HLA in healthy donors. Broader study findings: A later analysis linked a missense variant in DCLRE1C to the trimming of TCR beta V and J genes. The study flagged roughly 160 TCR beta chains as cytomegalovirus-associated.

The PCR made use of 60 Vbeta and 13 Jbeta primers. Method: immunoSEQ multiplex PCR; TCRdb's copy keeps in-frame clones and lacks some. The data contain under 150,000 clones, more than 75% of them singletons. This CDR3 contains 14 residues. Germline V gene data show CDR1 as MRHNA and CDR2 as SNTAGT. Unmatched junction bases numbered 13, after V lost 6 bases and J lost 10 bases. Every donor was a healthy person donating bone marrow. As to this clone: Its antigen is undetermined.

The sequenced sample was PBMCs. The TCR comes from a man aged 50-59 years in good health and CMV-seronegative. This chain joins TRBV6-4 and TRBJ1-1; TRBD1 agrees at 8 bases. This chain's CDR3 is CASRGENGQGPAFF. DNA of the CDR3: TGTGCCAGCAGAGGGGAGAACGGACAGGGTCCAGCTTTCTTT.